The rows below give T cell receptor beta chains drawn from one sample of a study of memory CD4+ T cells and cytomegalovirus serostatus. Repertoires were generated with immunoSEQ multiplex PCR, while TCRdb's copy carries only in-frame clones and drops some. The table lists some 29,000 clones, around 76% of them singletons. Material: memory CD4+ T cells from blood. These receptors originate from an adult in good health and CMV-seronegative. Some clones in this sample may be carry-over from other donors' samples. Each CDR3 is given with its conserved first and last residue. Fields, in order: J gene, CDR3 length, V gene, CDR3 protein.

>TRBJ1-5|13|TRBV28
CASWRESNQPQHF
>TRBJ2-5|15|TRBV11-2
CASSLGTGKRETQYF
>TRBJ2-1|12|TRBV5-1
CASSLTENEQFF
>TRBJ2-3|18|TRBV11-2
CASSQGPLLAGGSGTQYF
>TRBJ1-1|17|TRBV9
CASSVAGGGWMNTEAFF
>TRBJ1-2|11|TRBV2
CASSEGVTGYF
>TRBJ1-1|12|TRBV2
CASSEWGDGAFF
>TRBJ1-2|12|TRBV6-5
CASGRPNYGYTF
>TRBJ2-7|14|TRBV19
CASSISGGEYEQYF
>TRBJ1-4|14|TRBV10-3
CAISQGQGGEKLFF
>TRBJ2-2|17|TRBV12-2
CASRLALYVRFTGELFF
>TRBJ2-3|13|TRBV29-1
CSVEKEITDTQYF
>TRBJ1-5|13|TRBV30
CAWSGGLNQPQHF
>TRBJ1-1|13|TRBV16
CASSQYSGTEAFF
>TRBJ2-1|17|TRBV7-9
CASSLASRGGSYNEQFF
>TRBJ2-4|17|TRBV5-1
CASSRDRGRTRGDIQYF
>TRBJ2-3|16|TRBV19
CASSNPGVGRIDTQYF
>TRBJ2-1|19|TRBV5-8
CASSSGSTSGGAFYNEQFF
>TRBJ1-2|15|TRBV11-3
CASSFATGGLYGYTF
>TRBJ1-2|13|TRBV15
CATSGSGSRGYTF
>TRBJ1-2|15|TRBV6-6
CASSSDPFSNYGYTF
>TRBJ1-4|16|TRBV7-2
CASSLASSAGSEKLFF
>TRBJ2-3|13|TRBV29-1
CSVPSGGTDTQYF
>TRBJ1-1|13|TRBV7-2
CASSQQPGTEAFF
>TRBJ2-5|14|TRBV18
CASSPQRGVETQYF
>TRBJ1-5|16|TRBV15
CATSRDRWGVGQPQHF
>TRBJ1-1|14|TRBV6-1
CASGSGQLNTEAFF
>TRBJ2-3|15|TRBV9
CASSPGGRGWDTQYF
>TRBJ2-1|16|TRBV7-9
CASSLWSTASYNEQFF
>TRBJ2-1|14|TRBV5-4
CASSLGPGDNEQFF
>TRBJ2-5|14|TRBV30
CAVRSAGVQETQYF
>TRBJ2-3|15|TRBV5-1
CASSLGQFGTDTQYF
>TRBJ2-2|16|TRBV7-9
CASSPRGYRNTGELFF
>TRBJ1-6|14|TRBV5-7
CASSLYGGSSPLHF
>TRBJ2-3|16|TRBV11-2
CASSLGTGARTDTQYF
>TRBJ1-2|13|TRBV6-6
CASSLGGNYGYTF
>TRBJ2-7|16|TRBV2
CASTPISKRNTYEQYF
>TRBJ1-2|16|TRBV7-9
CASSPYGDRPTYGYTF
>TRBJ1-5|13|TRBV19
CASTGYSNQPQHF
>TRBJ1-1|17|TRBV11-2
CASSLDGRAVKNTEAFF
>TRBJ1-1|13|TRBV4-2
CASSQENGAGAFF
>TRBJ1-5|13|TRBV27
CASSRTGNQPQHF
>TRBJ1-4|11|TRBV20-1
CSAQGNEKLFF
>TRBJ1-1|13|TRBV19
CASSANLNTEAFF
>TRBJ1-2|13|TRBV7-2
CASSLMRERSYTF
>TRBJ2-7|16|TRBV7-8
CASSFAGGQGSYEQYF
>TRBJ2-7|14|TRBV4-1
CASSQAALGYEQYF
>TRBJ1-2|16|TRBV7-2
CASSLVMGGQYYGYTF
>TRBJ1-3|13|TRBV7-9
CASSLAGADTIYF
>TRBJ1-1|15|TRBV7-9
CASSRPGTGNTEAFF
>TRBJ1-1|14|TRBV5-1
CASSLGRSDTEAFF
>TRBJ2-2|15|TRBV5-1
CASSLMGLNTGELFF
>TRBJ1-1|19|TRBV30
CARSRGEGEEAQMNTEAFF
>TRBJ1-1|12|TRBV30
CAWSRGAPEAFF
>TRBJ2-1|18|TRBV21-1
CASSKVAKERGNYNEQFF
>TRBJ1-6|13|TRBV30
CAWKDIENSPLHF
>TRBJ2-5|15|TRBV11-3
CASSLEGQAGETQYF
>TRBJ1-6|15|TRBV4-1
CASSQEGTVNSPLHF
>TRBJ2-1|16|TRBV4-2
CASSPQVPSSYNEQFF
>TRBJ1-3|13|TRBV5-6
CASSPTNGNTIYF